This entry lists 14 T cell receptor beta chains sequenced from one sample in a study of blood T cell repertoires in COVID-19. Libraries were prepared by immunoSEQ multiplex PCR; TCRdb keeps only in-frame clonotypes and omits some of them. The sample consists of around 310,000 clones, about nine tenths of them appearing once. Specimen: PBMCs or T cells enriched from blood (not recorded which). These receptors came from a woman aged 25 to 39 who had recovered from COVID-19.

This clone was seen only a few times. The rearrangement links TRBV24-1 to TRBJ2-1; no clear D gene. This CDR3 is 13 amino acids long. Trimming stripped 4 bases from V and 12 bases from J, with 15 bases between. From germline, CDR1 is KGHDR and CDR2 SFDVKD. The CDR3 DNA reads TGTGCCACCAGTGAGTGGGCCCAAGATTGGCAGTTCTTC. This encodes CATSEWAQDWQFF.

The chain uses TRBV5-6 and TRBJ1-2; 10 bases are shared with TRBD1. Germline V CDR1 and CDR2: SGHDT, YYEEEE. V dropped 0 bases and J dropped 6; count of bases not matched to a gene: 8. The CDR3 length is 16 residues. CDR3 loop: CASSLGDRGRNNGYTF. The CDR3 nucleotides read TGTGCCAGCAGCTTGGGGGACAGGGGACGTAATAATGGCTACACCTTC. The full variable domain, its missing parts supplied by reference TRBV5-6 and TRBJ1-2, is DAGVTQSPTHLIKTRGQQVTLRCSPKSGHDTVSWYQQALGQGPQFIFQYYEEEERQRGNFPDRFSGHQFPNYSSELNVNALLLGDSALYLCASSLGDRGRNNGYTFGSGTRLTVV.

V is TRBV19 and J is TRBJ1-1; tentative D call: TRBD1 (6 bases). Trimming removed 7 bases at V and 1 base at J, with 16 bases between. The CDR3 runs 15 residues. Germline V gene lookup returns CDR1 LNHDA and CDR2 SQIVND (reference sequence). The DNA of the CDR3 is TGTGCCAGTATACCGCAGGGGTGGGGGAACACTGAAGCTTTCTTT. Translation gives CASIPQGWGNTEAFF.

With respect to this clone: The sample has other DNA sequences that encode this CDR3 too. V and J are TRBV19 and TRBJ1-2, with D hard to call. Germline loops: CDR1 LNHDA, CDR2 SQIVND (reference sequence). With 5 bases removed from V and 6 bases from J, the gap between germline ends came to 10 bases. The CDR3 loop spans 12 amino acids. In nucleotides, the CDR3 is TGTGCCAGTAGTTATCGTGCGGATGGCTACACCTTC. It is translated as CASSYRADGYTF.

The chain combines TRBV5-1 with TRBJ1-2; D may be TRBD1 (5 bases). The ends were cut back, 0 bases at V and 4 bases at J, with 10 bases in the middle. Germline assignment: CDR1 SGHRS and CDR2 YFSETQ. This CDR3 has 14 amino acids. In DNA form, the CDR3 reads TGCGCCAGCAGCTTGGCAGGGATAACCTATGGCTACACCTTC. It specifies CASSLAGITYGYTF. Full variable domain (outside the CDR3, taken from reference TRBV5-1 and TRBJ1-2): KAGVTQTPRYLIKTRGQQVTLSCSPISGHRSVSWYQQTPGQGLQFLFEYFSETQRNKGNFPGRFSGRQFSNSRSEMNVSTLELGDSALYLCASSLAGITYGYTFGSGTRLTVV.

This chain uses TRBV7-9 with TRBJ1-1; tentative D call: TRBD1 (5 bases). The CDR3 sequence is 13 residues long. Trimming cost V 5 bases and J 3 bases, with 10 bases left between them. CDR1 and CDR2 from the germline V gene are SEHNR and FQNEAQ (reference sequence). CDR3 nucleotide sequence: TGTGCCAGCAGCGCGGCGGGGGACACTGAAGCTTTCTTT. It encodes CASSAAGDTEAFF.

The rearrangement links TRBV4-1 to TRBJ2-3; 9 bases match TRBD2. Germline values: CDR1 MGHRA, CDR2 YSYEKL. The trim removed 8 bases at V and 3 bases at J, leaving 12 bases unmatched. The CDR3 has 16 residues. Here the CDR3 DNA reads TGCGCCAGCGGCGGAATTGGACTAGCGAAGACAGATACGCAGTATTTT. This sequence encodes CASGGIGLAKTDTQYF.

This clone was counted a single time. CDR3 loop: CATSRVAGAVAFF. CDR3 DNA sequence: TGTGCCACCAGCAGAGTAGCGGGGGCGGTTGCTTTCTTT. The J gene is TRBJ1-1, the V gene TRBV15, with a weak D call TRBD1 (6 bases). V was cut by 1 base and J by 11 bases, with 14 bases left in between. Germline V gene data show CDR1 as LNHNV and CDR2 as YYDKDF (reference sequence). This CDR3 spans 13 amino acids.

V usage is TRBV24-1 and J usage is TRBJ2-1; 11 positions agree with TRBD2. Germline trimming cut 3 bases from V and 5 bases from J; bases unmatched to any gene: 8. Germline CDR1 is KGHDR and CDR2 is SFDVKD. The CDR3 sequence is 17 residues long. The CDR3 reads CATSDAHSGRANNEQFF. The CDR3 nucleotides are TGTGCCACCAGTGATGCCCATAGCGGGAGGGCGAACAATGAGCAGTTCTTC.

The chain is built from TRBV7-9 and TRBJ1-3, with D perhaps TRBD1 (6 bases). Germline V gene data show CDR1 as SEHNR and CDR2 as FQNEAQ (reference sequence). The length of the CDR3 is 14 residues. V lost 1 base, J lost 8 bases, and 12 bases lay in between. Here the CDR3 DNA reads TGTGCCAGCAGCTTAGTGTTCGGGGGGCACACCATATATTTT. Its protein is CASSLVFGGHTIYF. Full variable domain (rest looked up from reference TRBV7-9 and TRBJ1-3): DTGVSQNPRHKITKRGQNVTFRCDPISEHNRLYWYRQTLGQGPEFLTYFQNEAQLEKSRLLSDRFSAERPKGSFSTLEIQRTEQGDSAMYLCASSLVFGGHTIYFGEGSWLTVV.

The chain has TRBV30 and TRBJ2-5, with 7 bases identical to TRBD1. The CDR3 totals 14 residues. Germline loops: CDR1 GTSNPN, CDR2 SVGIG (reference sequence). The ends lost 5 bases at V and 4 bases at J; junction bases unmatched: 10. CDR3 loop: CAWALTRDRETQYF. CDR3 DNA sequence: TGTGCCTGGGCTCTCACGAGGGACAGAGAGACCCAGTACTTC.

The chain joins TRBV18 to TRBJ2-7, with 7 bases matching TRBD1. In germline, CDR1 is KGHSH, CDR2 LQKENI. The trim removed 1 base at V and 2 bases at J, leaving 5 bases unmatched. The CDR3 length is 15 residues. For the CDR3, the DNA is TGTGCCAGCTCACCACAAAGAGGACAGGCCTACGAGCAGTACTTC. Protein: CASSPQRGQAYEQYF.

The rearrangement links TRBV2 to TRBJ2-7; 13 bases map to TRBD2. The trim removed 4 bases at V and 3 bases at J, leaving 3 bases unmatched. Per the germline V gene, CDR1 is SNHLY and CDR2 is FYNNEI. The CDR3 loop spans 15 amino acids. The CDR3 reads CASSVRTSGSYEQYF. Here the CDR3 DNA reads TGTGCCAGCAGTGTTAGGACTAGCGGGAGCTACGAGCAGTACTTC.

This clone has more than one count but fewer than ten. This chain links TRBV6-4 with TRBJ2-2; 7 positions match TRBD1. This CDR3 has 16 amino acids. CDR1 and CDR2 from the germline V gene are MRHNA and SNTAGT. Trimming at V came to 6 bases and at J to 4 bases, leaving 11 bases not matched to a gene. Here the CDR3 reads CASSLQETGRTGELFF. CDR3 DNA sequence: TGTGCCAGCAGCTTGCAGGAGACAGGGCGCACCGGGGAGCTGTTTTTT.